In its sample, the clone carrying this TCR beta chain was seen a few times. The data were obtained in a study of T-cell memory formation after mild COVID-19. The TCR alpha and TCR beta cDNA libraries, bearing sample barcodes and UMIs, were generated by 5'RACE using constant-segment primers. MiXCR, applied by TCRdb to the 5' RACE reads, yields one record per CDR3 protein. The sample yields about 500,000 distinct CDR3 sequences, 20% seen once. Per the germline V gene, CDR1 is DFQATT and CDR2 is SNEGSKA (reference sequence). The ends lost 0 bases at V and 6 bases at J; junction bases unmatched: 11. The CDR3 consists of 16 residues.

J is TRBJ2-3 and V is TRBV20-1, with 8 bases that match TRBD2. The sequence derives from an adult woman who had mild COVID-19 (a few samples of this study predate the infection). Cell type and time point are not known. The sample was PBMCs or a T cell subset sorted from them (not recorded which). The CDR3 DNA is TGCAGTGCTAGAGAGACTCGGGGGGGCCTATCGGATACGCAGTATTTT. Protein: CSARETRGGLSDTQYF.